The 28 T cell receptor beta chains below come from one sample, sequenced in a study of control samples from healthy donors and cancer patients. Produced via immunoSEQ multiplex PCR; TCRdb's table is partial and in-frame only. The data hold nearly 200,000 clones, with about 90% observed a single time. The material sequenced was blood. All receptors come from a man aged 25 to 45 in good health.

The rearrangement links TRBV3-1 (or the pseudogene TRBV3-2) to TRBJ1-1; 9 nucleotides align to TRBD1. The J segment lost 14 bases and the V segment lost 0 bases, leaving 7 bases of the junction unmatched. The CDR3 extends over 13 amino acids. The V gene's germline CDR1 is LGHDT and CDR2 YNNKEL (reference sequence). CDR3 sequence reads: CASSQERDRERFF. The CDR3 bases are TGTGCCAGCAGCCAAGAACGGGACAGGGAGAGGTTCTTT.

The genes are TRBV6-5 and TRBJ1-3; D not certain. Germline-derived CDR1 and CDR2 are MNHEY and SVGAGI. V was clipped by 7 bases and J by 4 bases, with 11 bases between them. This CDR3 is 13 amino acids long. CDR3 sequence: CASNSPAGNTIYF. The CDR3 DNA reads as TGTGCCAGCAACTCACCTGCCGGAAACACCATATATTTT.

V is TRBV29-1 and J is TRBJ2-3; no reliable D call. The CDR3 length is 12 residues. The V end lost 8 bases, the J end lost 4 bases, and 13 bases lay between the germline ends. The germline V gene encodes CDR1 SQVTM and CDR2 ANQGSEA. This CDR3 is CSTADRADTQYF. The CDR3 DNA sequence: TGCAGCACCGCTGACCGGGCAGATACGCAGTATTTT.

The chain uses TRBV10-2 and TRBJ2-7; 9 positions agree with TRBD2. CDR1 is WSHSY, CDR2 SAAADI, per germline. J gave up 3 bases and V 0 bases, and 6 bases lay outside the gene matches. This CDR3 has 16 amino acids. CDR3 bases: TGCGCCAGCAGTGAGTCAGGAGCGGGGGGTTTCTACGAGCAGTACTTC. Its protein is CASSESGAGGFYEQYF.

The rearrangement joins TRBV5-1 to TRBJ1-1; possibly TRBD1 for D (6 bases). This CDR3 region has 16 residues. Germline CDR1 reads SGHRS; CDR2 reads YFSETQ. V lost 3 bases and J lost 1, with 16 bases in between. The CDR3 nucleotides read TGCGCCAGCAGCTGGGCCGGGGGCAGGAAGAACACTGAAGCTTTCTTT. Translating it yields CASSWAGGRKNTEAFF.

This clone appeared a single time. In DNA form, the CDR3 reads TGTGCCACCGTGGACAGGGGACGCACTGAAGCTTTCTTT. It is translated as CATVDRGRTEAFF. This chain joins TRBV15 and TRBJ1-1, with 9 bases lining up with TRBD1. The ends lost 8 bases at V and 4 bases at J; junction bases unmatched: 5. The CDR3 loop spans 13 amino acids. Germline V gives CDR1 LNHNV, CDR2 YYDKDF (reference sequence).

This chain uses TRBV6-6 with TRBJ2-1, with TRBD2 identical over 13 bases. After removal of 2 bases from V and 9 bases from J, the junction contained 4 bases not matched to a gene. Germline V CDR1 and CDR2: MNHNY, SVGAGI (reference sequence). The CDR3 length is 15 residues. CDR3 sequence (DNA): TGTGCCAGCAGTTACACTAGCGGGGGGGCCTTTGAGCAGTTCTTC. Amino acid sequence: CASSYTSGGAFEQFF.

The CDR3 DNA follows: TGTGCCAGCAGCTTTAACTCTGGACTAGTCGGCACAGATACGCAGTATTTT. This gives the protein CASSFNSGLVGTDTQYF. The chain has TRBV7-8 and TRBJ2-3; 7 bases are shared with TRBD2. The J segment lost 1 base and the V segment lost 3 bases, leaving 10 bases of the junction unmatched. The CDR3 is made up of 17 amino acids. Germline V lookup: CDR1 SGHVS, CDR2 FQNEAQ.

This chain joins TRBV4-1 and TRBJ1-3; D may be TRBD1 (6 bases). CDR1 and CDR2 (germline): MGHRA, YSYEKL. V was cut by 4 bases and J by 9 bases, with 16 bases left in between. The CDR3 spans 14 residues. CDR3 residues: CASSRGGGVSTIYF. The CDR3 DNA reads as TGCGCCAGCAGCCGAGGGGGAGGGGTAAGCACCATATATTTT.

J is TRBJ1-1 and V is TRBV15; 7 nucleotides match TRBD1. The CDR3 is 14 amino acids. J gave up 5 bases and V 1 base, and 4 bases lay outside the gene matches. CDR1 and CDR2 from the germline V gene are LNHNV and YYDKDF (reference sequence). The chain's CDR3 is CATSRGQGRTEAFF. The CDR3 DNA sequence: TGTGCCACCAGCAGAGGACAGGGAAGGACTGAAGCTTTCTTT.

V gene TRBV6-2 or TRBV6-3 combines with J gene TRBJ1-2; D is uncertain. The V end lost 0 bases, the J end lost 4 bases, and 15 bases lay between the germline ends. The length of the CDR3 is 16 residues. The germline V gene has CDR1 MNHEY and CDR2 SVGEGT. The CDR3 sequence is CASSYSTASGGYGYTF. The CDR3 region has the DNA TGTGCCAGCAGTTACTCGACTGCATCAGGCGGCTATGGCTACACCTTC.

This chain links TRBV11-3 with TRBJ2-4; 11 positions agree with TRBD2. J lost 4 bases, V lost 5 bases, and 7 bases had no gene match. Germline loops: CDR1 SGHNT, CDR2 YENEEA. This CDR3 contains 16 residues. The CDR3 bases are TGTGCCAGCAGCCTAGGAGTAGCGGGGGGGAAAAACATTCAGTACTTC. Protein sequence: CASSLGVAGGKNIQYF.

The rearrangement links TRBV9 to TRBJ2-1; D may be TRBD2 (6 bases). The CDR3 runs to 12 residues. The ends were cut back, 2 bases at V and 8 bases at J, with 8 bases in the middle. CDR1 SGDLS and CDR2 YYNGEE come from the germline V gene. CDR3 sequence: CASSVGEDEQFF. The CDR3 DNA sequence: TGTGCCAGCAGCGTTGGGGAGGATGAGCAGTTCTTC.

The chain has TRBV5-4 and TRBJ1-2; no definite D call. CDR1 is SGHNT and CDR2 is YYREEE in the germline V gene (reference sequence). The V and J ends lost 0 bases and 4 bases respectively, with 16 bases between them. This CDR3 contains 16 residues. DNA for the CDR3: TGTGCCAGCAGCTTGGCCGGTGGCACGGGTTCCTATGGCTACACCTTC. Translated, it gives CASSLAGGTGSYGYTF.

The chain joins TRBV9 to TRBJ2-6; D is unclear. The CDR3 has 13 residues. V lost 7 bases to trimming and J lost 0 bases, with 5 bases between them. Germline CDR1 SGDLS, CDR2 YYNGEE. For the CDR3, the DNA is TGTGCCAGCGGAAGCTCTGGGGCCAACGTCCTGACTTTC. It yields the protein CASGSSGANVLTF.

The chain links TRBV29-1 to TRBJ2-3; the match to TRBD1 covers 8 bases. Germline CDR1 SQVTM, CDR2 ANQGSEA. This CDR3 is 15 amino acids long. CDR3 protein: CNDLPGQEFTDTQYF. The DNA for the CDR3 is TGCAACGACCTCCCGGGACAGGAGTTCACAGATACGCAGTATTTT.

CDR3 sequence reads: CATLVGVRGGYGYTF. CDR3 sequence (DNA): TGTGCCACCCTAGTGGGGGTGCGGGGCGGTTATGGCTACACCTTC. The J gene is TRBJ1-2, the V gene TRBV24-1, with D possibly TRBD1 on 5 matching bases. This CDR3 comprises 15 residues. Germline V CDR1 and CDR2: KGHDR, SFDVKD. Trimming stripped 9 bases from V and 5 bases from J, with 21 bases between.

The count of this clone is one. The same CDR3 also results from other DNA sequences found in this sample. The chain is built from TRBV5-1 and TRBJ1-1; unclear D gene. From germline, CDR1 is SGHRS and CDR2 YFSETQ. This CDR3 spans 12 amino acids. V was cut by 3 bases and J by 1 base, with 4 bases left in between. DNA for the CDR3: TGCGCCAGCAGCTCCGGGAACACTGAAGCTTTCTTT. It yields the protein CASSSGNTEAFF.

The rearrangement links TRBV4-1 to TRBJ2-7; 11 bases match TRBD1. CDR3 length: 14 amino acids. V shed 3 bases and J 3 bases; nucleotides not matched to a gene: 1. CDR1 and CDR2 (germline): MGHRA, YSYEKL. Written as DNA, the CDR3 is TGCGCCAGCAGCCAGGGACAGGGGGACTACGAGCAGTACTTC. It is translated as CASSQGQGDYEQYF.

The gene calls are TRBV4-1 and TRBJ2-2; 15 bases fit TRBD2. With 4 bases clipped from V and 4 bases from J, the junction kept 7 bases outside the gene matches. Germline V lookup: CDR1 MGHRA, CDR2 YSYEKL. This CDR3 comprises 18 residues. CDR3 nucleotide sequence: TGCGCCAGCAGCCTGAGGACTAGCGGGGGGGCAGGCACCGGGGAGCTGTTTTTT. Its protein is CASSLRTSGGAGTGELFF.

V and J are TRBV5-1 and TRBJ1-1; no clear D gene. Trimming took 5 bases from V and 6 from J, leaving 23 bases between them. Germline CDR1 and CDR2: SGHRS and YFSETQ. CDR3 length: 16 amino acids. CDR3 DNA: TGCGCCAGCAGGGAAGCCTTGGGCCGTTGGGGTTCTGAAGCTTTCTTT. Amino acids: CASREALGRWGSEAFF.

The rearrangement links TRBV12-3 or TRBV12-4 to TRBJ2-1, with 7 bases matching TRBD1. This CDR3 is built from 12 residues. Trimming cost V 7 bases and J 12 bases; bases outside gene matches: 9. In DNA form, the CDR3 reads TGTGCCAGCACCAGGGGGAGAATGCTGCAGTTCTTC. It specifies CASTRGRMLQFF.

This clone was seen only once. The rearrangement joins TRBV5-1 to TRBJ1-1; D gene ambiguous. The germline V and J ends were trimmed by 3 bases and 1 base, with 4 bases remaining between them. Germline V CDR1 and CDR2: SGHRS, YFSETQ. This CDR3 spans 12 amino acids. The CDR3 nucleotides are TGCGCCAGCAGCTGGCCGAACACTGAAGCTTTCTTT. It codes for CASSWPNTEAFF.

V and J are TRBV10-3 and TRBJ2-7, with TRBD1 matching 12 bases. The germline CDR1 and CDR2 sequences are ENHRY and SYGVKD. The CDR3 is 14 amino acids. V lost 5 bases, J lost 6 bases, and 5 bases stayed unmatched. CDR3 protein: CAISPGQGAFEQYF. As DNA, the CDR3 is TGTGCCATCAGTCCGGGACAGGGGGCTTTCGAGCAGTACTTC.

The rearrangement links TRBV30 to TRBJ2-2; 8 bases align to TRBD1. Looked up from germline, CDR1 is GTSNPN and CDR2 is SVGIG (reference sequence). The V and J ends lost 4 bases and 6 bases, in that order; junction bases with no gene match: 10. This CDR3 has 15 residues. The CDR3 is CAWIKRQGQAGELFF. The CDR3 region has the DNA TGTGCCTGGATTAAAAGACAGGGGCAGGCCGGGGAGCTGTTTTTT.

The rearrangement links TRBV5-1 to TRBJ2-1, with 12 bases matching TRBD2. The CDR3 spans 16 residues. The V segment lost 3 bases and the J segment 5 bases; nucleotides outside the gene matches: 6. CDR1 is SGHRS and CDR2 is YFSETQ in the germline V gene. The CDR3 bases are TGCGCCAGCAGCTCCCTAGCGGGGGGGCAGCACAATGAGCAGTTCTTC. This translates into CASSSLAGGQHNEQFF.

The chain joins TRBV19 to TRBJ1-4; D not resolved. Germline loops: CDR1 LNHDA, CDR2 SQIVND (reference sequence). Trimming removed 1 base from V and 1 base from J, with 7 bases in between. The CDR3 length is 15 residues. CDR3 sequence (DNA): TGTGCCAGTAGTATAGTAAAAGAAACTAATGAAAAACTGTTTTTT. Protein: CASSIVKETNEKLFF. The variable domain in full, completed from reference TRBV19 and TRBJ1-4, reads DGGITQSPKYLFRKEGQNVTLSCEQNLNHDAMYWYRQDPGQGLRLIYYSQIVNDFQKGDIAEGYSVSREKKESFPLTVTSAQKNPTAFYLCASSIVKETNEKLFFGSGTQLSVL.

This clone was seen only a few times. The chain uses TRBV9 and TRBJ1-1, with no clear D. This CDR3 has 17 amino acids. V lost 1 base and J lost 1, with 17 bases in between. Germline CDR1 and CDR2: SGDLS and YYNGEE. CDR3 residues: CASSVLDVQSRNTEAFF. DNA of the CDR3: TGTGCCAGCAGCGTATTGGACGTGCAGTCCAGGAACACTGAAGCTTTCTTT.